Listed below are T cell receptor beta chains from one sample, sequenced in a study of cytomegalovirus exposure and HLA in healthy donors. This table comes from immunoSEQ multiplex PCR, and its TCRdb copy is limited to in-frame clones, with some not included. Seen here are approximately 140,000 clones, 80% observed once, and the top ten hold 2.2%. What was sequenced was PBMCs. These TCRs come from a man younger than 40 in good health and CMV-seronegative. Both conserved end residues are trimmed from each CDR3. The order of the fields is J gene, V gene, CDR3 protein.

TRBJ2-1 | TRBV6-1 | ASSVPLGTSGGWDNEQF
TRBJ1-1 | TRBV19 | ASSTLTGTGGMNTEAF
TRBJ1-5 | TRBV16 | ASSQTTSYSNQPQH
TRBJ1-4 | TRBV2 | ASTRQGATNEKLF
TRBJ1-2 | TRBV18 | ASSPDLGQGVYGYT
TRBJ2-7 | TRBV7-8 | ASSGGQGGGLYEQY
TRBJ1-2 | TRBV2 | ASSGGLRVLDGYT
TRBJ1-5 | TRBV4-1 | ASSQVTDRVDQPQH
TRBJ1-1 | TRBV6-5 | ASTGDGREVTEAF
TRBJ2-3 | TRBV7-9 | ASSLGDRNTDTQY
TRBJ1-1 | TRBV19 | ASSILGVVNTEAF
TRBJ1-2 | TRBV30 | AWSATIMDRPNYGYT
TRBJ2-5 | TRBV5-8 | ASSFEDMASGETQY